The 26 T cell receptor beta chains below all came from one sample that was sequenced in a study of PD-1 blockade in classical Hodgkin lymphoma. The patients all showed relapse after autologous stem cell transplantation, while their brentuximab vedotin exposure varied. Sequencing was performed with immunoSEQ multiplex PCR; in TCRdb, only in-frame clones are kept and a portion is missing. The sample has roughly 70,000 clones, 70% to 80% seen once. The sequencing used peripheral blood mononuclear cells (PBMCs), collected before the second cycle of nivolumab. These TCRs come from a human donor with classical Hodgkin lymphoma.

Only one count was recorded for this clone. The J gene is TRBJ2-2, the V gene TRBV19; 7 bases map to TRBD1. CDR3 size: 17 residues. Germline CDR1 LNHDA, CDR2 SQIVND (reference sequence). V shed 4 bases, J shed 5 bases, and the junction held 13 bases outside the gene matches. CDR3 DNA: TGTGCCAGTAGTACCGGGACAGCCTACACCCGGACCGGGGAGCTGTTTTTT. Residues: CASSTGTAYTRTGELFF. The complete variable domain, with remaining parts taken from reference TRBV19 and TRBJ2-2, reads DGGITQSPKYLFRKEGQNVTLSCEQNLNHDAMYWYRQDPGQGLRLIYYSQIVNDFQKGDIAEGYSVSREKKESFPLTVTSAQKNPTAFYLCASSTGTAYTRTGELFFGEGSRLTVL.

V and J are TRBV29-1 and TRBJ1-5; D may be TRBD1 (6 bases). Per germline, CDR1 SQVTM and CDR2 ANQGSEA. The CDR3 is 13 amino acids. The V and J ends lost 6 bases and 6 bases respectively, with 15 bases between them. The CDR3 coding sequence is TGCAGCGTCACCAGGGGAGGGGGTCAGCCCCAGCATTTT. This codes for CSVTRGGGQPQHF.

The chain couples TRBV6-6 to TRBJ1-6; maybe TRBD1 (6 bases). CDR1 is MNHNY and CDR2 is SVGAGI in the germline V gene (reference sequence). Deletions cut 6 bases from V and 6 bases from J, with 15 bases between. CDR3 length: 15 amino acids. In DNA, the CDR3 is TGTGCCAGCAGAAAAACTGGACAGCTTAATTCACCCCTCCACTTT. It codes for CASRKTGQLNSPLHF.

The chain combines TRBV27 with TRBJ1-1; D possibly corresponds to TRBD1 (6 bases). This CDR3 is 14 amino acids long. Trimming left V 3 bases short and J 5 bases short, with 13 bases between. Germline-derived CDR1 and CDR2 are MNHEY and SMNVEV (reference sequence). CDR3 sequence reads: CASSFASQGTEAFF. CDR3 nucleotides: TGTGCCAGCAGTTTTGCCTCTCAGGGGACTGAAGCTTTCTTT.

This clone was observed a few times. The chain carries TRBV4-1 and TRBJ2-7, with TRBD2 identical over 13 bases. This CDR3 is built from 15 residues. V trimming: 4 bases; J trimming: 3 bases; junction bases outside the gene matches: 3. Per germline, CDR1 MGHRA and CDR2 YSYEKL. The DNA of the CDR3 is TGCGCCAGCAGCCCAGGACTAGCGGGAGACTACGAGCAGTACTTC. The encoded protein is CASSPGLAGDYEQYF.

V gene TRBV6-6 combines with J gene TRBJ2-7; tentative D call: TRBD2 (5 bases). V was shortened by 7 bases and J by 6 bases, with 10 bases between the two germline ends. Germline CDR1 and CDR2: MNHNY and SVGAGI (reference sequence). This CDR3 comprises 11 residues. CDR3 protein: CASNSGSEQYF. Written as DNA, the CDR3 is TGTGCCAGCAATTCGGGGAGCGAGCAGTACTTC.

The chain has TRBV7-9 and TRBJ1-1; D is unclear. V lost 1 base and J lost 0, with 3 bases in between. Germline V gives CDR1 SEHNR, CDR2 FQNEAQ (reference sequence). CDR3 length: 13 amino acids. CDR3 in amino acids: CASSLVVNTEAFF. CDR3 nucleotides: TGTGCCAGCAGCTTAGTCGTGAACACTGAAGCTTTCTTT. The full variable domain, rest sourced from reference TRBV7-9 and TRBJ1-1, is DTGVSQNPRHKITKRGQNVTFRCDPISEHNRLYWYRQTLGQGPEFLTYFQNEAQLEKSRLLSDRFSAERPKGSFSTLEIQRTEQGDSAMYLCASSLVVNTEAFFGQGTRLTVV.

V usage is TRBV13 and J usage is TRBJ1-1; 9 bases are shared with TRBD1. The J segment lost 6 bases and the V segment lost 5 bases, leaving 4 bases of the junction unmatched. Per the germline V gene, CDR1 is PRHDT and CDR2 is FYEKMQ (reference sequence). The CDR3 covers 13 residues. The CDR3 region has the DNA TGTGCCAGCAGCAGACAGGGGGGGGCTGAAGCTTTCTTT. As protein: CASSRQGGAEAFF.

The J gene is TRBJ1-1, the V gene TRBV19; D is unclear. Trimming cost V 0 bases and J 5 bases, with 13 bases left between them. The CDR3 runs to 15 residues. Germline loops: CDR1 LNHDA, CDR2 SQIVND (reference sequence). The CDR3 loop is CASSIDGATGTEAFF. Here the CDR3 DNA reads TGTGCCAGTAGTATAGACGGCGCAACGGGGACTGAAGCTTTCTTT. The full variable domain, rest sourced from reference TRBV19 and TRBJ1-1, is DGGITQSPKYLFRKEGQNVTLSCEQNLNHDAMYWYRQDPGQGLRLIYYSQIVNDFQKGDIAEGYSVSREKKESFPLTVTSAQKNPTAFYLCASSIDGATGTEAFFGQGTRLTVV.

The rearrangement uses TRBV6-1 and TRBJ1-4, with TRBD1 as a possible D gene (5 bases). The germline CDR1 and CDR2 sequences are MNHNS and SASEGT. The CDR3 loop spans 15 amino acids. V gave up 1 base and J gave up 7 bases, with 13 bases separating them. Here the CDR3 reads CASSEGSRGVEKLFF. The CDR3 DNA is TGTGCCAGCAGTGAAGGGTCCCGGGGGGTTGAAAAACTGTTTTTT.

This clone was seen just once. The rearrangement uses TRBV29-1 and TRBJ2-7, with 7 bases identical to TRBD1. The CDR3 is 12 amino acids. Trimming took 4 bases from V and 3 from J; bases not matched to a gene: 3. Germline V CDR1 and CDR2: SQVTM, ANQGSEA. The CDR3 sequence is CSVVGDSYEQYF. The CDR3, as DNA: TGCAGCGTTGTTGGGGACAGCTACGAGCAGTACTTC.

In its sample, this clone was seen once. J is TRBJ2-3 and V is TRBV7-6; D ambiguous. The germline V gene encodes CDR1 SGHVS and CDR2 FNYEAQ. Trimming removed 8 bases at V and 5 bases at J, with 14 bases between. This CDR3 comprises 13 residues. The DNA for the CDR3 is TGTGCCAGCGCACCCACCAACGAAGATACGCAGTATTTT. Encoded protein: CASAPTNEDTQYF.

J is TRBJ2-7 and V is TRBV11-2; 7 bases map to TRBD1. J was trimmed by 3 bases and V by 1 base; bases with no gene match: 3. The CDR3 contains 14 residues. Germline CDR1 reads SGHAT; CDR2 reads FQNNGV. The CDR3 DNA reads as TGTGCCAGCAGCTTAGGGACAGGTAACTACGAGCAGTACTTC. It codes for CASSLGTGNYEQYF.

The rearrangement joins TRBV27 to TRBJ2-1, with D possibly matching TRBD1 (5 bases). The CDR3 is 15 amino acids. V shed 2 bases and J shed 4 bases, with 12 bases lying between them. The V gene's germline CDR1 is MNHEY and CDR2 SMNVEV (reference sequence). Written as DNA, the CDR3 is TGTGCCAGCAGTTTAAAGGGGCTTTCATACAATGAGCAGTTCTTC. Amino acid sequence: CASSLKGLSYNEQFF.

The V and J genes are TRBV9 and TRBJ2-3, with 8 bases matching TRBD2. This CDR3 comprises 18 residues. Germline V gene lookup returns CDR1 SGDLS and CDR2 YYNGEE. With V trimmed by 0 bases and J by 2 bases, 11 bases remained unmatched. The CDR3 nucleotides read TGTGCCAGCAGCGTAGCTCCTGTTGGCGGGGGGAACACAGATACGCAGTATTTT. This translates into CASSVAPVGGGNTDTQYF. Filled out from reference TRBV9 and TRBJ2-3, the complete variable domain reads DSGVTQTPKHLITATGQRVTLRCSPRSGDLSVYWYQQSLDQGLQFLIQYYNGEERAKGNILERFSAQQFPDLHSELNLSSLELGDSALYFCASSVAPVGGGNTDTQYFGPGTRLTVL.

This chain uses TRBV15 with TRBJ2-7, with D uncertain. Germline CDR1 is LNHNV and CDR2 is YYDKDF (reference sequence). Deletions cut 0 bases from V and 2 bases from J, with 5 bases between. The CDR3 sequence is 13 residues long. The DNA of the CDR3 is TGTGCCACCAGCAGAGATTTGACCTACGAGCAGTACTTC. Amino acids: CATSRDLTYEQYF.

V and J are TRBV9 and TRBJ2-5; either TRBD1 or TRBD2 may fit D (5 bases each). Germline V gene data show CDR1 as SGDLS and CDR2 as YYNGEE. The CDR3 is 14 amino acids. Deletions cut 5 bases from V and 1 base from J, with 12 bases between. CDR3 sequence reads: CASSSPGRQETQYF. In nucleotides, the CDR3 is TGTGCCAGCAGTTCCCCGGGGCGCCAAGAGACCCAGTACTTC.

The CDR3 coding sequence is TGCGCCAGCAGCCACCAGGGTTTTAGTGAAAAACTGTTTTTT. Residues: CASSHQGFSEKLFF. The chain recombines TRBV4-1 with TRBJ1-4; D is possibly TRBD1 (5 bases). The CDR3 length is 14 residues. The germline V and J ends were trimmed by 3 bases and 7 bases, with 12 bases remaining between them. CDR1 and CDR2 from the germline V gene are MGHRA and YSYEKL.

This clone was counted a few times. The rearrangement uses TRBV5-4 and TRBJ1-1, with D possibly matching TRBD1 (5 bases). Germline loops: CDR1 SGHNT, CDR2 YYREEE (reference sequence). The CDR3 contains 15 residues. The V gene lost 0 bases and the J gene lost 5 bases, with 14 bases spanning the gap. The CDR3 DNA follows: TGTGCCAGCAGCTTGGATGGAGGGGTATGGACTGAAGCTTTCTTT. Protein product: CASSLDGGVWTEAFF. Complete variable domain (other parts from reference TRBV5-4 and TRBJ1-1): ETGVTQSPTHLIKTRGQQVTLRCSSQSGHNTVSWYQQALGQGPQFIFQYYREEENGRGNFPPRFSGLQFPNYSSELNVNALELDDSALYLCASSLDGGVWTEAFFGQGTRLTVV.

This rearrangement joins TRBV29-1 to TRBJ2-1; tentative D call: TRBD2 (5 bases). Trimming took off 0 bases at V and 8 bases at J, with 14 bases between the two ends. This CDR3 has 14 amino acids. Germline CDR1 is SQVTM and CDR2 is ANQGSEA. The DNA of the CDR3 is TGCAGCGTTGAAGAAGCGGAACCGCGGGATGAGCAGTTCTTC. This encodes CSVEEAEPRDEQFF.

The chain couples TRBV5-1 to TRBJ1-2; tentative D call: TRBD1 (6 bases). The CDR3 covers 14 residues. CDR1 and CDR2 from the germline V gene are SGHRS and YFSETQ. V was shortened by 4 bases and J by 7 bases, with 17 bases between the two germline ends. The CDR3 coding sequence is TGCGCCAGCAGCCAACAGGGCCCCTATGGTGGCTACACCTTC. It codes for CASSQQGPYGGYTF.

The chain employs TRBV18 and TRBJ1-5, with a tentative D call TRBD1 (5 bases). This CDR3 comprises 16 residues. V was shortened by 2 bases and J by 0 bases, with 11 bases between the two germline ends. CDR1 is KGHSH and CDR2 is LQKENI in the germline V gene. CDR3 amino acids: CASSPGQGYSNQPQHF. DNA for the CDR3: TGTGCCAGCTCACCAGGGCAGGGCTATAGCAATCAGCCCCAGCATTTT.

This chain connects TRBV25-1 to TRBJ1-1, with 8 bases aligning to TRBD1. This CDR3 is built from 18 residues. Germline V gene data show CDR1 as MGHDK and CDR2 as SYGVNS. V was clipped by 4 bases and J by 1 base; unmatched bases: 14. The DNA of the CDR3 is TGTGCCAGCAGTGGGGGGTTGGCAGGGGGCGGGAGGAACACTGAAGCTTTCTTT. This gives the protein CASSGGLAGGGRNTEAFF.

This clone was detected only a few times. This chain joins TRBV25-1 and TRBJ2-7; the D gene is possibly TRBD1 (6 bases). V was pared by 6 bases and J by 3 bases, with 9 bases between. CDR1 and CDR2 (germline): MGHDK, SYGVNS. CDR3 length equals 12 residues. CDR3 region: CASSEGGYEQYF. The CDR3 region has the DNA TGTGCCAGCAGCGAAGGGGGCTACGAGCAGTACTTC.

This chain links TRBV11-2 with TRBJ2-5, with 11 bases lining up with TRBD1. Trimming removed 3 bases from V and 4 bases from J; junction bases left unmatched: 4. In germline, CDR1 is SGHAT, CDR2 FQNNGV. This CDR3 has 15 amino acids. In nucleotides, the CDR3 is TGTGCCAGCAGCTTCCCGGGACAGGGGGGAGAGACCCAGTACTTC. It codes for CASSFPGQGGETQYF. The variable domain in full, with the rest retrieved from reference TRBV11-2 and TRBJ2-5, is EAGVAQSPRYKIIEKRQSVAFWCNPISGHATLYWYQQILGQGPKLLIQFQNNGVVDDSQLPKDRFSAERLKGVDSTLKIQPAKLEDSAVYLCASSFPGQGGETQYFGPGTRLLVL.

This clone has just a few counts. The rearrangement joins TRBV12-5 to TRBJ2-7; D ambiguous. This CDR3 spans 13 amino acids. V lost 7 bases, J lost 2 bases, and 12 bases lay in between. The germline V gene has CDR1 LGHNT and CDR2 FRNRAP. The CDR3 sequence: CASAGGATYEQYF. Here the CDR3 DNA reads TGTGCTAGTGCGGGCGGAGCTACCTACGAGCAGTACTTC.